Given below is one T cell receptor beta chain in context. Its specificity is not known. From resections taken during corrective heart surgery, the thymus tissue was obtained. Donors were healthy Finnish babies undergoing corrective operations for congenital heart defects. Clones were read by immunoSEQ multiplex PCR, and TCRdb kept only the in-frame ones, dropping some. This table holds 120,000 or so clones, around 95% found once. The CDR3 sequence is 15 residues long. Germline assignment: CDR1 MNHEY and CDR2 SVGAGI. Trimming stripped 2 bases from V and 0 bases from J, with 8 bases between. These data belong to a study of human thymus T cells. Study-level results: As related research reported, thymic repertoires overlapped highly among unrelated individuals. The authors found apparently biased V and J gene usage in thymic and blood repertoires.

The TCR sequence derives from a boy younger than two with a congenital heart defect but otherwise immunologically healthy. Material for sequencing was thymus tissue. The gene calls are TRBV6-5 and TRBJ2-1; either TRBD1 or TRBD2 may fit D (6 bases each). This CDR3 reads CASSYGGPSYNEQFF. Written as DNA, the CDR3 is TGTGCCAGCAGTTACGGGGGGCCCTCCTACAATGAGCAGTTCTTC.